This record covers a single T cell receptor (beta chain). There are a few counts of this clonotype. Its antigen has not been determined. Per-base quality was not reported, and no clone a single base away is much larger than it. The CDR3 holds 16 amino acids from the cysteine to the phenylalanine. The CDR3 DNA has 48 bases and is translated from base 1. V loses 2 bases at its end and J loses 3 bases; junction bases beyond the gene matches: 6. Per the germline V gene, MDHEN is the CDR1 and SYDVKM is the CDR2. The sample originates from a study of T cells in Graves' hyperthyroidism and ophthalmopathy (dated by TCRdb to between 2018 and 2021). With respect to the entire study: Peripheral blood samples were taken at the time of initial diagnosis, prior to any treatment. The study also compared thyroid tissue and blood T-cell repertoires from five or six Graves' hyperthyroidism patients. Whether ophthalmopathy could be predicted prospectively was tested in an independent validation cohort made up of some 20 hyperthyroidism patients plus 17 patients who later progressed to ophthalmopathy. A discovery cohort of about a hundred patients, about 40 with Graves' ophthalmopathy and about 58 with stable Graves' hyperthyroidism, was used to find distinguishing TCR V-J signatures. The paper describes TCR Vbeta CDR3 sequencing of some 130 peripheral blood samples, made up of about 41 ophthalmopathy patients, approximately 73 hyperthyroidism patients and roughly 17 progressor patients. The 75 to 100 discovery patients were divided at random into training and test sets in a 7:3 ratio. After blood sampling, hyperthyroidism patients were treated with methimazole at a starting dose of 30 mg daily, and ophthalmopathy patients were treated with high-dose intravenous methylprednisolone. Results and caveats for the whole study, not just this receptor: A 13 V-J signature model separated ophthalmopathy from stable hyperthyroidism, with approximately 86% sensitivity and just under 84% specificity in cross-validation and 80%/75% in testing. Most expanded thyroid clonotypes (frequency above 0.001) were also found in blood, which suggests that blood repertoires may mirror thyroid immune responses. In validation, the model predicted progression to ophthalmopathy a median of around 6.5 months before onset, with approximately 68% sensitivity and about 72% specificity. Sample size was not statistically predetermined, and investigators were not blinded to group allocation.

The TCR beta CDR3 regions were amplified from the RNA transcripts. A first-round RT-PCR of the TCR CDR3 used the HTBI primer set with the Qiagen OneStep RT-PCR kit. The libraries were constructed in a second round of multiplex PCR and then size-selected and purified. Libraries were sequenced paired-end with 100 bp reads on an Illumina HiSeq2000. The paper's data handling went like this. Raw data were processed with SOAPnuke, discarding reads with adapters, uncalled bases, mean Phred below 15, or no exact constant-primer or identifier match. High-quality paired reads were merged with COPE v1.2.5, and unique nucleotide sequences were defined as clonotypes. MiTCR v1.1 was used to align clonotypes to the IMGT TRBV, TRBD and TRBJ reference segments. Only V-J combinations with frequency above 0.0001, covering about 99% of repertoires, were analysed. A TCS score was defined as the ratio between F50 (clonal expansion) and ExV (chaos), using BLOSUM62-based TCRdist between CDR3 peptides within each V-J. Welch's t-statistics and random forest reduced around 550 V-J features to under 15, which were used in a naive Bayes classifier (R e1071). TCRdb reran the public reads through fastp at Q25 and MiXCR, keeping productive beta chains. Each entry merges the rows of one CDR3 protein and shows their most common DNA and genes. In this record, the V and J calls reflect TCRdb's handling and not the investigators' own analysis. This sample lists roughly 720,000 distinct CDR3 sequences; roughly 17% were detected once. The top ten clones comprise roughly a sixth of the sample.

Graves' hyperthyroidism was defined as stable when no progression to ophthalmopathy occurred over 18 months of follow-up. Hyperthyroidism patients were newly diagnosed, had a disease duration of under 2 months, and were aged 18 to 65 years. Exclusion was applied to patients with uncontrolled infections, other autoimmune diseases, pregnancy or lactation. Diagnoses relied on clinical symptoms, serum thyroxine and TRAb, thyroid ultrasound and orbital computed tomography. PBMCs were isolated from about 9.2 ml of fresh peripheral blood by Ficoll-Paque density gradient centrifugation. Total RNA was extracted with Trizol reagent, and quality was checked on an Agilent 2100 Bioanalyzer.

What was sequenced was blood. The TCR originated in a man aged 45-65 years with Graves' hyperthyroidism. The chain couples TRBV28 to TRBJ1-5; TRBD1 agrees with 8 junctional bases. The DNA sequence reads TGTGCCAGCAGTTTACTACAGGGGGTGAACAATCAGCCCCAGCATTTT. It specifies CASSLLQGVNNQPQHF.